This entry lists 9 T cell receptor beta chains sequenced from one sample in a study of T cell changes during pregnancy in multiple sclerosis. TCRdb's table, derived via immunoSEQ multiplex PCR, lists solely in-frame clones and lacks some. The sample shows more than 40,000 clones, 80% to 90% of them seen only once. This specimen consisted of CD4+ T cells from peripheral blood mononuclear cells, obtained in the first trimester of pregnancy. Receptors originate from a female donor with multiple sclerosis, enrolled in a pregnancy study.

V usage is TRBV7-9 and J usage is TRBJ2-5; TRBD1 is a possible D gene (7 bases). Germline V gives CDR1 SEHNR, CDR2 FQNEAQ (reference sequence). V was clipped by 5 bases and J by 2 bases, with 15 bases between them. The CDR3 length is 15 residues. The DNA of the CDR3 is TGTGCCAGCAGCCCAGGGGGGAGGTTGCAAGAGACCCAGTACTTC. The encoded protein is CASSPGGRLQETQYF.

This chain joins TRBV6-1 and TRBJ2-3; TRBD1 agrees at 7 bases. The CDR3 runs to 15 residues. Germline V gene sequence: CDR1 MNHNS, CDR2 SASEGT. V dropped 6 bases and J dropped 1; count of bases not matched to a gene: 7. The CDR3 reads CASRGQTAGTDTQYF. In DNA form, the CDR3 reads TGTGCCAGCAGGGGACAGACCGCAGGCACAGATACGCAGTATTTT.

CDR3 in DNA: TGTGCCAGCAGCTTGGTCCCAATCGCATCGGGAGGGCTCGGCGGGGAGCTGTTTTTT. This gives the protein CASSLVPIASGGLGGELFF. The chain employs TRBV5-4 and TRBJ2-2; 8 nucleotides match TRBD2. CDR3 size: 19 residues. V gave up 0 bases and J gave up 7 bases; unmatched junction bases: 17. CDR1 and CDR2 from the germline V gene are SGHNT and YYREEE (reference sequence).

V and J are TRBV19 and TRBJ1-1; D is possibly TRBD1 (6 bases). Germline CDR1 and CDR2: LNHDA and SQIVND (reference sequence). CDR3 length: 12 amino acids. Trimming pared 1 base from V and 6 bases from J, leaving 6 bases between. DNA for the CDR3: TGTGCCAGTAGTATAGCAGGGGCTGAAGCTTTCTTT. Translation: CASSIAGAEAFF.

In regard to this clone: Additional DNA sequences in this sample encode the identical CDR3. The CDR3 sequence is CASSPAGGPGEQFF. In nucleotides, the CDR3 is TGTGCCAGTAGTCCAGCGGGAGGGCCTGGTGAGCAGTTCTTC. The chain is built from TRBV6-5 and TRBJ2-1; TRBD2 matches at 10 bases. This CDR3 is 14 amino acids long. The germline CDR1 and CDR2 sequences are MNHEY and SVGAGI. The V gene end was trimmed by 9 bases and the J gene end by 9 bases; junction bases not matched to a gene: 11.

About this clone: An end of the junction differs from the germline gene, which may be a read error. The CDR3 sequence is CASSQETGSCIF. CDR3 DNA sequence: TGTGCCAGCAGCCAAGAGACAGGGTCGTGTATCTTT. The chain links TRBV11-2 to TRBJ1-1, with 7 nucleotides matching TRBD1. The CDR3 is 12 amino acids. CDR1 is SGHAT, CDR2 FQNNGV, per germline.

The genes are TRBV2 and TRBJ2-7, with 7 nucleotides matching TRBD2. The CDR3 contains 11 residues. With 10 bases clipped from V and 4 bases from J, the junction kept 4 bases outside the gene matches. Germline loops: CDR1 SNHLY, CDR2 FYNNEI. This chain's CDR3 is CATGEGYEQYF. The CDR3 coding sequence is TGTGCCACGGGGGAGGGATACGAGCAGTACTTC.

V usage is TRBV7-2 and J usage is TRBJ1-1; TRBD1 matches 8 bases. There are 14 residues in the CDR3. With 5 bases clipped from V and 0 bases from J, the junction kept 2 bases outside the gene matches. The germline V gene encodes CDR1 SGHTA and CDR2 FQGNSA. CDR3 sequence: CASSGQGLNTEAFF. DNA of the CDR3: TGTGCCAGCAGCGGACAGGGCCTGAACACTGAAGCTTTCTTT.

The chain has TRBV9 and TRBJ1-1; D ambiguous. Germline V gives CDR1 SGDLS, CDR2 YYNGEE. The CDR3 is 15 amino acids. V lost 0 bases to trimming and J lost 5 bases, with 14 bases between them. CDR3 nucleotides: TGTGCCAGCAGCGTAGGAGGGAGGCAGAGGACTGAAGCTTTCTTT. Translated: CASSVGGRQRTEAFF. The full variable domain, completed using reference TRBV9 and TRBJ1-1, is DSGVTQTPKHLITATGQRVTLRCSPRSGDLSVYWYQQSLDQGLQFLIQYYNGEERAKGNILERFSAQQFPDLHSELNLSSLELGDSALYFCASSVGGRQRTEAFFGQGTRLTVV.